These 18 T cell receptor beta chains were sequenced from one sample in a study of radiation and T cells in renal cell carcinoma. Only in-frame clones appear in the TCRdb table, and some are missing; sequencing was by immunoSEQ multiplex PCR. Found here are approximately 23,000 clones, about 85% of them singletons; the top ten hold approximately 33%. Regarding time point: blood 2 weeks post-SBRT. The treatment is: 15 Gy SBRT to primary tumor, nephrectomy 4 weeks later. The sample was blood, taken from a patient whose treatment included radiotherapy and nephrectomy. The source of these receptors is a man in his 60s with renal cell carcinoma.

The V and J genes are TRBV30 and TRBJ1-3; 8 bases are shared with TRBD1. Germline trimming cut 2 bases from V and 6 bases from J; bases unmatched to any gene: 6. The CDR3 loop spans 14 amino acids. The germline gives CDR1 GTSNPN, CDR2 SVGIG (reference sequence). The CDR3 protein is CAWSRPGGLNTIYF. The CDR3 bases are TGTGCCTGGAGTAGGCCAGGGGGCTTAAACACCATATATTTT.

The CDR3 spells CASSEVGTGEAFF. The CDR3 DNA follows: TGTGCCAGCAGTGAGGTAGGGACAGGTGAAGCTTTCTTT. V gene TRBV25-1 combines with J gene TRBJ1-1; TRBD1 aligns across 8 bases. Germline CDR1 reads MGHDK; CDR2 reads SYGVNS. The CDR3 covers 13 residues. The V and J ends lost 3 bases and 7 bases, in that order; junction bases with no gene match: 4.

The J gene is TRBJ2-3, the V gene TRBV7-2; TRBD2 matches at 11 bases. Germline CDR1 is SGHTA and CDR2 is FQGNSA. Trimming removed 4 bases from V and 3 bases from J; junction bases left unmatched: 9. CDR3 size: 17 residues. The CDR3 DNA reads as TGTGCCAGCAGCTACCAAGCCGGGACTAGCGGTACAGATACGCAGTATTTT. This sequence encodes CASSYQAGTSGTDTQYF.

The DNA for the CDR3 is TGTGCCACCGCCGGACTAGCGGGAGGGCCAGGCGGGGAGCTGTTTTTT. It yields the protein CATAGLAGGPGGELFF. The chain recombines TRBV10-3 with TRBJ2-2; 15 bases are shared with TRBD2. The CDR3 is 16 residues long. Germline values: CDR1 ENHRY, CDR2 SYGVKD. The trim removed 10 bases at V and 7 bases at J, leaving 10 bases unmatched.

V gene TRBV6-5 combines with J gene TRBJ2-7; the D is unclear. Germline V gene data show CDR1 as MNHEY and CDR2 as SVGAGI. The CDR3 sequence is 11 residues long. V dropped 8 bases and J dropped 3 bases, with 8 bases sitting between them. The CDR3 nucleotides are TGTGCCAGCTTATCCAACTACGAGCAGTACTTC. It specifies CASLSNYEQYF.

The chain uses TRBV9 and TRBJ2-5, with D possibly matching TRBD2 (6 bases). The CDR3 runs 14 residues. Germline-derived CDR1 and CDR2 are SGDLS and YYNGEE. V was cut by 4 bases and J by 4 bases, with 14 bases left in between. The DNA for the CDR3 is TGTGCCAGCAGCCCGGGACTCCATTCAGAGACCCAGTACTTC. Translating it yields CASSPGLHSETQYF.

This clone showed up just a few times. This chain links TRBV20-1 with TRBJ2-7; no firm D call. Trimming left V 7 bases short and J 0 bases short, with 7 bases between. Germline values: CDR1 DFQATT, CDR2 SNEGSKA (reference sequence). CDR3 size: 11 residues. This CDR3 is CSGTDSYEQYF. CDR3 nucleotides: TGCAGTGGGACGGACTCCTACGAGCAGTACTTC.

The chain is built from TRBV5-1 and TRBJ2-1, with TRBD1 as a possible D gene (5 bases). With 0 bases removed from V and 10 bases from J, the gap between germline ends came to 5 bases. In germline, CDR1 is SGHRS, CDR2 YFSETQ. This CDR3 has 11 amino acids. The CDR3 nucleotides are TGCGCCAGCAGCTTGGACAGGGAGCAGTTCTTC. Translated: CASSLDREQFF.

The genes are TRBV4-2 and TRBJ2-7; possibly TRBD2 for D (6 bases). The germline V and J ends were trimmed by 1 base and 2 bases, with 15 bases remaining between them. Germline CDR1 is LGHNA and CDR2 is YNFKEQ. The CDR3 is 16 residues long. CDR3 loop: CASSQVGASVTYEQYF. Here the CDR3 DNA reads TGTGCCAGCAGCCAAGTCGGGGCTAGCGTAACCTACGAGCAGTACTTC.

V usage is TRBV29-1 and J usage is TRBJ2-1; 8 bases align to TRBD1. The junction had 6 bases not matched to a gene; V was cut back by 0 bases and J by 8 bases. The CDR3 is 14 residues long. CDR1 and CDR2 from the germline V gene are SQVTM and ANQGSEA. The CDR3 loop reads CSVEDPQGADEQFF. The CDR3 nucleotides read TGCAGCGTTGAAGATCCTCAGGGGGCGGATGAGCAGTTCTTC.

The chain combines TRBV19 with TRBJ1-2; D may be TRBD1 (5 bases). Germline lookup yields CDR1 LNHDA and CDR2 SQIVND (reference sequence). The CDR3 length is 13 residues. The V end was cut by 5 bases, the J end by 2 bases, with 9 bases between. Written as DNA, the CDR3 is TGTGCCAGTAGTCAGGGTATCAACTATGGCTACACCTTC. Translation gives CASSQGINYGYTF.

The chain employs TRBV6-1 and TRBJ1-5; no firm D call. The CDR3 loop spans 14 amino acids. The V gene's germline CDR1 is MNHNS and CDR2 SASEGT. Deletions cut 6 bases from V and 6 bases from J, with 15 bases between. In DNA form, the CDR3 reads TGTGCCAGCAGCTCCGGGCCAGGAGGTCAGCCCCAGCATTTT. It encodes CASSSGPGGQPQHF.

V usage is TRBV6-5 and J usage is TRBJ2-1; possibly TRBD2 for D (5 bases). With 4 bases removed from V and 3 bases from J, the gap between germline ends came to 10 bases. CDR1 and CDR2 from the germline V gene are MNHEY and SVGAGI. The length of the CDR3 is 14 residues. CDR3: CASSLEAVYNEQFF. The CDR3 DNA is TGTGCCAGCAGTTTGGAGGCAGTCTACAATGAGCAGTTCTTC.

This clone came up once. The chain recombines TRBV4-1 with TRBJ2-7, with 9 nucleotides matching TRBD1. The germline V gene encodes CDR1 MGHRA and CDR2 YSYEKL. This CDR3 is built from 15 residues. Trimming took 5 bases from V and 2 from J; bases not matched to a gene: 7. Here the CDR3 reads CASSDRGETAYEQYF. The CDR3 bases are TGCGCCAGCAGCGACAGGGGGGAGACGGCCTACGAGCAGTACTTC.

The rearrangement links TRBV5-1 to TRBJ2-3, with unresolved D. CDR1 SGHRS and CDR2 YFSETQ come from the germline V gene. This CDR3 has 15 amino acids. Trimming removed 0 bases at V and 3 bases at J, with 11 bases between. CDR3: CASSLGGYGTDTQYF. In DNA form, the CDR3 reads TGCGCCAGCAGCTTGGGTGGTTATGGGACAGATACGCAGTATTTT.

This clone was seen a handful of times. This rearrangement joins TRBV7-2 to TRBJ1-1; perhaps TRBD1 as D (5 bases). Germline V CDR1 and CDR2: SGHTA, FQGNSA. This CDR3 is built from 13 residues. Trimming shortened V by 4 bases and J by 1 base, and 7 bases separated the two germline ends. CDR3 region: CASSSDRNTEAFF. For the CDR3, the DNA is TGTGCCAGCAGCTCCGACAGGAACACTGAAGCTTTCTTT.

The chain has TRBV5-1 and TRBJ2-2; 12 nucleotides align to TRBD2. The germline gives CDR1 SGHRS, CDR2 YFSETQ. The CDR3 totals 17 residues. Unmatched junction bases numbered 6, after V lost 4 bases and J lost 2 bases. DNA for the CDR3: TGCGCCAGCAGCCGGCAGACTAGCGGGGGTAACACCGGGGAGCTGTTTTTT. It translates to CASSRQTSGGNTGELFF.

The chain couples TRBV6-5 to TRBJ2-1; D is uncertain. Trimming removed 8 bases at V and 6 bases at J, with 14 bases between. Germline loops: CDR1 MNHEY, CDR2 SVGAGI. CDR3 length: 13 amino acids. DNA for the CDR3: TGTGCCAGCGGGTCGTCTAAGGGCAATGAGCAGTTCTTC. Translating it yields CASGSSKGNEQFF.